These 28 T cell receptor beta chains came from one sample sequenced in a study of T cell responses to AZD1222 COVID-19 vaccine. Here immunoSEQ multiplex PCR was the method, and the copy in TCRdb shows in-frame clones only, minus some. The sample carries nearly 200,000 clones, approximately 93% recorded once. This material consisted of peripheral blood, taken 28 days after the second AZD1222 dose. These receptors originate from an adult who received the AZD1222 COVID-19 vaccine.

The V and J genes are TRBV10-3 and TRBJ1-6, with D perhaps TRBD1 (5 bases). The germline CDR1 and CDR2 sequences are ENHRY and SYGVKD. The CDR3 has 13 residues. Trimming took off 11 bases at V and 8 bases at J, with 16 bases between the two ends. CDR3 nucleotides: TGTGCCGGGGGGTGGGGTTCGGATTCACCCCTCCACTTT. Translated: CAGGWGSDSPLHF.

The rearrangement links TRBV6-5 to TRBJ1-2; no clear D. The length of the CDR3 is 14 residues. V lost 0 bases, J lost 8 bases, and 13 bases lay in between. Germline-derived CDR1 and CDR2 are MNHEY and SVGAGI. CDR3 region: CASSYSAKPGGYTF. The CDR3 coding sequence is TGTGCCAGCAGTTACTCGGCCAAACCGGGCGGCTACACCTTC.

This chain connects TRBV7-3 to TRBJ2-1; 7 nucleotides line up with TRBD1. Unmatched junction bases numbered 7, after V lost 5 bases and J lost 3 bases. The CDR3 totals 15 residues. CDR1 and CDR2 from the germline V gene are SGHTA and FQGTGA. CDR3 sequence (DNA): TGTGCCAGCAGCCCTATGACAGGGCTCTACAATGAGCAGTTCTTC. It codes for CASSPMTGLYNEQFF.

This clone is a singleton in its sample. The J gene is TRBJ1-6, the V gene TRBV7-8; 11 bases fit TRBD1. The germline V gene encodes CDR1 SGHVS and CDR2 FQNEAQ. With V trimmed by 8 bases and J by 6 bases, 9 bases remained unmatched. The length of the CDR3 is 16 residues. CDR3 DNA: TGTGCCAGCTCCGGGACAGGGGGGATAGGTAATTCACCCCTCCACTTT. Protein sequence: CASSGTGGIGNSPLHF.

The gene calls are TRBV6-1 and TRBJ1-2; 10 bases map to TRBD1. V shed 4 bases, J shed 5 bases, and the junction held 10 bases outside the gene matches. The CDR3 loop spans 16 amino acids. Germline assignment: CDR1 MNHNS and CDR2 SASEGT. CDR3 region: CASSARTGGRPYGYTF. The CDR3 region has the DNA TGTGCCAGCAGTGCCAGGACAGGGGGGAGACCATATGGCTACACCTTC.

Written as DNA, the CDR3 is TGTGCCTGGAGGGGTCCCGGGACAGGGGGTACTGAAGCTTTCTTT. Amino acids: CAWRGPGTGGTEAFF. This rearrangement joins TRBV30 to TRBJ1-1, with 11 bases fitting TRBD1. Looked up from germline, CDR1 is GTSNPN and CDR2 is SVGIG (reference sequence). The ends lost 3 bases at V and 5 bases at J; junction bases unmatched: 8. This CDR3 comprises 15 residues.

The V call is TRBV4-1, the J call TRBJ1-2, with D perhaps matching TRBD1 (5 bases). Germline CDR1 reads MGHRA; CDR2 reads YSYEKL. V lost 1 base, J lost 2 bases, and 11 bases lay in between. This CDR3 comprises 15 residues. CDR3 coding DNA: TGCGCCAGCAGCCAAGGACAGCCGAACAACTATGGCTACACCTTC. Amino acid sequence: CASSQGQPNNYGYTF.

Comments on this clone: In the same sample, other DNA sequences code for this CDR3. The chain carries TRBV7-9 and TRBJ1-4; no clear D. V was pared by 6 bases and J by 0 bases, with 8 bases between. This CDR3 is 14 amino acids long. Germline-derived CDR1 and CDR2 are SEHNR and FQNEAQ (reference sequence). CDR3 coding DNA: TGTGCCAGCAGTTACACATCAACTAATGAAAAACTGTTTTTT. Translated, it gives CASSYTSTNEKLFF.

The chain has TRBV13 and TRBJ2-7, with D tentatively TRBD1 or TRBD2 (5 bases each). Germline assignment: CDR1 PRHDT and CDR2 FYEKMQ (reference sequence). The CDR3 spans 15 residues. The V gene lost 5 bases and the J gene lost 4 bases, with 18 bases spanning the gap. The CDR3 reads CASSLWGKGTYEQYF. In nucleotides, the CDR3 is TGTGCCAGCAGCCTGTGGGGGAAGGGTACGTACGAGCAGTACTTC. The variable domain in full, with the rest retrieved from reference TRBV13 and TRBJ2-7, is AAGVIQSPRHLIKEKRETATLKCYPIPRHDTVYWYQQGPGQDPQFLISFYEKMQSDKGSIPDRFSAQQFSDYHSELNMSSLELGDSALYFCASSLWGKGTYEQYFGPGTRLTVT.

The V call is TRBV2, the J call TRBJ1-5, with D possibly TRBD1 on 6 matching bases. Germline V lookup: CDR1 SNHLY, CDR2 FYNNEI. The CDR3 spans 15 residues. Trimming took off 5 bases at V and 5 bases at J, with 16 bases between the two ends. CDR3 bases: TGTGCCAGCAGTCTGGGGGCGGGGGGGGATCAGCCCCAGCATTTT. It codes for CASSLGAGGDQPQHF.

V gene TRBV6-5 combines with J gene TRBJ1-5, with D possibly TRBD1 on 6 matching bases. The CDR3 runs 15 residues. V was trimmed by 7 bases and J by 6 bases, leaving 19 bases between them. In germline, CDR1 is MNHEY, CDR2 SVGAGI. The CDR3 sequence: CASTSHSGGGQPQHF. CDR3 nucleotides: TGTGCCAGCACTTCTCACTCTGGGGGCGGTCAGCCCCAGCATTTT.

V gene TRBV18 combines with J gene TRBJ1-5; maybe TRBD1 (6 bases). The CDR3 totals 15 residues. Germline V gene data show CDR1 as KGHSH and CDR2 as LQKENI. Trimming pared 4 bases from V and 5 bases from J, leaving 15 bases between. CDR3 nucleotides: TGTGCCAGCTCACTCACAGGGACGTACGATCAGCCCCAGCATTTT. Translated, it gives CASSLTGTYDQPQHF.

V and J are TRBV6-8 and TRBJ1-2, with D perhaps TRBD1 (5 bases). The germline V gene has CDR1 MNHGY and CDR2 SAAAGT. This CDR3 has 14 amino acids. Deletions cut 10 bases from V and 8 bases from J, with 23 bases between. CDR3 in amino acids: CATNLSGDGGGYTF. The DNA for the CDR3 is TGTGCCACCAACCTGTCCGGGGACGGCGGGGGCTACACCTTC.

The chain uses TRBV14 and TRBJ2-1; 9 bases match TRBD2. CDR1 is SGHDN and CDR2 is FVKESK in the germline V gene. J gave up 3 bases and V 1 base, and 1 base lay outside the gene matches. The CDR3 totals 15 residues. In nucleotides, the CDR3 is TGTGCCAGCAGCCAAGTAGCGGGGGTCTACAATGAGCAGTTCTTC. It translates to CASSQVAGVYNEQFF.

V usage is TRBV3-1 (or the pseudogene TRBV3-2) and J usage is TRBJ1-1; D uncertain. V was clipped by 2 bases and J by 0 bases, with 1 base between them. The CDR3 is 12 amino acids. The germline CDR1 and CDR2 sequences are LGHDT and YNNKEL (reference sequence). The DNA for the CDR3 is TGTGCCAGCAGCCAAATGAACACTGAAGCTTTCTTT. Protein sequence: CASSQMNTEAFF.

The chain uses TRBV19 and TRBJ2-3; TRBD2 aligns across 11 bases. V lost 10 bases to trimming and J lost 7 bases; unmatched junction nucleotides: 13. The germline gives CDR1 LNHDA, CDR2 SQIVND (reference sequence). CDR3 size: 15 residues. CDR3 region: CATQPLAGGLNTQYF. The CDR3 nucleotides are TGTGCCACCCAACCTCTAGCGGGGGGTTTGAATACGCAGTATTTT.

This clone came up once. The chain carries TRBV5-1 and TRBJ1-2; TRBD1 aligns across 8 bases. Losses at the gene ends were 5 bases for V and 2 bases for J; bases not matched to a gene: 11. CDR1 is SGHRS and CDR2 is YFSETQ in the germline V gene. There are 16 residues in the CDR3. The CDR3 region is CASSFGTGSTNYGYTF. The CDR3 DNA is TGCGCCAGCAGTTTTGGGACAGGATCGACCAACTATGGCTACACCTTC.

This chain uses TRBV7-2 with TRBJ2-2, with 9 bases that match TRBD2. The CDR3 loop spans 16 amino acids. Germline V CDR1 and CDR2: SGHTA, FQGNSA. With V trimmed by 0 bases and J by 7 bases, 6 bases remained unmatched. This CDR3 reads CASSLAAGGRVGELFF. The CDR3, as DNA: TGTGCCAGCAGCTTAGCTGCGGGGGGGCGAGTCGGGGAGCTGTTTTTT. Variable domain in full (rest from reference TRBV7-2 and TRBJ2-2): GAGVSQSPSNKVTEKGKDVELRCDPISGHTALYWYRQSLGQGLEFLIYFQGNSAPDKSGLPSDRFSAERTGGSVSTLTIQRTQQEDSAVYLCASSLAAGGRVGELFFGEGSRLTVL.

The genes are TRBV6-5 and TRBJ2-1, with unresolved D. The V end lost 11 bases, the J end lost 5 bases, and 13 bases lay between the germline ends. The CDR3 runs 12 residues. Germline-derived CDR1 and CDR2 are MNHEY and SVGAGI. The CDR3 region is CAADDLDNEQFF. CDR3 coding DNA: TGTGCCGCTGACGACCTGGACAATGAGCAGTTCTTC.

The chain combines TRBV28 with TRBJ1-2; possibly TRBD1 for D (6 bases). Trimming took off 6 bases at V and 7 bases at J, with 12 bases between the two ends. Germline V CDR1 and CDR2: MDHEN, SYDVKM. The CDR3 is 12 amino acids. CDR3 amino acids: CASRVADSGYTF. The CDR3 nucleotides read TGTGCCAGCAGGGTGGCGGACAGTGGCTACACCTTC.

V gene TRBV7-2 combines with J gene TRBJ2-2; 10 nucleotides line up with TRBD2. The germline V gene has CDR1 SGHTA and CDR2 FQGNSA. The J segment lost 9 bases and the V segment lost 1 base, leaving 11 bases of the junction unmatched. CDR3 size: 17 residues. CDR3 coding DNA: TGTGCCAGCAGCTTAGTGAGCGGGGGGGCCTTGGGTCGGGAGCTGTTTTTT. This translates into CASSLVSGGALGRELFF.

The V call is TRBV25-1, the J call TRBJ1-1; D is unresolved. The V end lost 10 bases, the J end lost 0 bases, and 18 bases lay between the germline ends. Germline V gene lookup returns CDR1 MGHDK and CDR2 SYGVNS. The CDR3 contains 15 residues. The CDR3 loop is CANPPGHTMNTEAFF. Written as DNA, the CDR3 is TGTGCCAACCCGCCGGGCCATACAATGAACACTGAAGCTTTCTTT.

The chain recombines TRBV29-1 with TRBJ2-7, with D possibly matching TRBD2 (6 bases). Germline V gene data show CDR1 as SQVTM and CDR2 as ANQGSEA. V lost 6 bases, J lost 1 base, and 13 bases lay in between. This CDR3 contains 13 residues. The CDR3 protein is CSVGGPESYEQYF. The CDR3 nucleotides read TGCAGCGTGGGGGGACCGGAGTCCTACGAGCAGTACTTC.

The chain employs TRBV19 and TRBJ1-1, with 9 bases identical to TRBD1. With 2 bases clipped from V and 3 bases from J, the junction kept 10 bases outside the gene matches. CDR1 LNHDA and CDR2 SQIVND come from the germline V gene (reference sequence). This CDR3 region has 17 residues. The CDR3: CASSIREGQGYDTEAFF. The CDR3 DNA reads TGTGCCAGTAGTATAAGAGAAGGACAGGGGTATGACACTGAAGCTTTCTTT.

The V and J genes are TRBV5-1 and TRBJ1-2; D possibly corresponds to TRBD1 (6 bases). The CDR3 spans 15 residues. The germline V gene encodes CDR1 SGHRS and CDR2 YFSETQ. The germline V and J ends were trimmed by 4 bases and 6 bases, with 19 bases remaining between them. The CDR3 nucleotides are TGCGCCAGCAGCGCCCGCGGGGGGGCGGGGAATGGCTACACCTTC. It translates to CASSARGGAGNGYTF. The whole variable domain, filled in from reference TRBV5-1 and TRBJ1-2, reads KAGVTQTPRYLIKTRGQQVTLSCSPISGHRSVSWYQQTPGQGLQFLFEYFSETQRNKGNFPGRFSGRQFSNSRSEMNVSTLELGDSALYLCASSARGGAGNGYTFGSGTRLTVV.

The rearrangement links TRBV5-6 to TRBJ2-5, with 10 bases that match TRBD1. Germline V gene lookup returns CDR1 SGHDT and CDR2 YYEEEE. The junction had 9 bases not matched to a gene; V was cut back by 4 bases and J by 0 bases. This CDR3 has 17 amino acids. CDR3 nucleotide sequence: TGTGCCAGCAGCACCCCCGTCGGACAGGGGGACCAAGAGACCCAGTACTTC. As protein: CASSTPVGQGDQETQYF.

The V call is TRBV2, the J call TRBJ1-1, with 7 positions matching TRBD1. Germline V lookup: CDR1 SNHLY, CDR2 FYNNEI. The J segment lost 1 base and the V segment lost 4 bases, leaving 9 bases of the junction unmatched. This CDR3 spans 16 amino acids. The CDR3, as DNA: TGTGCCAGCAGTGCCCCAGAGGGGGCGTCGAACACTGAAGCTTTCTTT. Protein product: CASSAPEGASNTEAFF.

The J gene is TRBJ2-1, the V gene TRBV11-2; D remains unclear. Germline values: CDR1 SGHAT, CDR2 FQNNGV. This CDR3 has 15 residues. The ends were cut back, 0 bases at V and 0 bases at J, with 6 bases in the middle. CDR3 region: CASSLDPSSYNEQFF. DNA of the CDR3: TGTGCCAGCAGCTTAGACCCGAGCTCCTACAATGAGCAGTTCTTC.